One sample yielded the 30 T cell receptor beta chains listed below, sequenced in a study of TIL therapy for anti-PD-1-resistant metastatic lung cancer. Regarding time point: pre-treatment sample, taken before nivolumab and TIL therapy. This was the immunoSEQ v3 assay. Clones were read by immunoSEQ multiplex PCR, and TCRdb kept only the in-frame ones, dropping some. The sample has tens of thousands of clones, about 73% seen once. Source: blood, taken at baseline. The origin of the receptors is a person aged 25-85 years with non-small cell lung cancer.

The chain's CDR3 is CASSPDRAASYEQYF. CDR3 coding DNA: TGTGCCAGCAGCCCGGACAGGGCCGCTTCTTACGAGCAGTACTTC. V is TRBV7-2 and J is TRBJ2-7; 8 bases are a match to TRBD1. The CDR3 totals 15 residues. Unmatched junction bases numbered 10, after V lost 5 bases and J lost 4 bases. From germline, CDR1 is SGHTA and CDR2 FQGNSA.

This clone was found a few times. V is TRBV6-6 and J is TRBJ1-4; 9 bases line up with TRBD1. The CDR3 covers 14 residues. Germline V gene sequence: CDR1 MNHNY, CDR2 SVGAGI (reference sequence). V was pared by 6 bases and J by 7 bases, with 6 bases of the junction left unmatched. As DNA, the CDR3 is TGTGCCAGCAGCCCCGGGGACAGGGCTGAAAAACTGTTTTTT. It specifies CASSPGDRAEKLFF.

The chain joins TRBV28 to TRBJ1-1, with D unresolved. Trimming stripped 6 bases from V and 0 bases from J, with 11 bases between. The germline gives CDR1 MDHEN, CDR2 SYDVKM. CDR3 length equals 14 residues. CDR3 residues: CASRPPDLNTEAFF. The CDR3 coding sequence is TGTGCCAGCAGGCCTCCGGATCTGAACACTGAAGCTTTCTTT.

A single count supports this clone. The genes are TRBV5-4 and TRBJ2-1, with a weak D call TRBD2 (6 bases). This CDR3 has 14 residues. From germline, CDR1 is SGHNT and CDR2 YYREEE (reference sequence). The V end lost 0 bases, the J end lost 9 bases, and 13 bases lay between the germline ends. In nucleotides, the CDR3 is TGTGCCAGCAGCTTGGCGGGCCAGGAGGGTGAGCAGTTCTTC. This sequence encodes CASSLAGQEGEQFF.

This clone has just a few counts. As DNA, the CDR3 is TGTGCCAGTAGTATCTTTGGACAGGCGAAGAATGAAAAACTGTTTTTT. It specifies CASSIFGQAKNEKLFF. The chain carries TRBV19 and TRBJ1-4; TRBD1 agrees at 7 bases. There are 16 residues in the CDR3. In germline, CDR1 is LNHDA, CDR2 SQIVND (reference sequence). The J segment lost 5 bases and the V segment lost 3 bases, leaving 9 bases of the junction unmatched.

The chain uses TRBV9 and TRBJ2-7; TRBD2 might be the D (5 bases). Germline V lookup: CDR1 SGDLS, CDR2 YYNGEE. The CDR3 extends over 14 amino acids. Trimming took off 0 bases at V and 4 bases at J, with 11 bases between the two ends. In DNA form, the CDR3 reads TGTGCCAGCAGCGTAGGAGGGATGGGGTACGAGCAGTACTTC. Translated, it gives CASSVGGMGYEQYF. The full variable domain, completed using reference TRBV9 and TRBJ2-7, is DSGVTQTPKHLITATGQRVTLRCSPRSGDLSVYWYQQSLDQGLQFLIQYYNGEERAKGNILERFSAQQFPDLHSELNLSSLELGDSALYFCASSVGGMGYEQYFGPGTRLTVT.

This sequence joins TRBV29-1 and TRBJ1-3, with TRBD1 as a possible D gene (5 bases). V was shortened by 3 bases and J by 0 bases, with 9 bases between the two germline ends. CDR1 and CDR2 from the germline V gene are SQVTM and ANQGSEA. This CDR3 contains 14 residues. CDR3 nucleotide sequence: TGCAGCGTTGAGTCAGGGCCCTCTGGAAACACCATATATTTT. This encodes CSVESGPSGNTIYF.

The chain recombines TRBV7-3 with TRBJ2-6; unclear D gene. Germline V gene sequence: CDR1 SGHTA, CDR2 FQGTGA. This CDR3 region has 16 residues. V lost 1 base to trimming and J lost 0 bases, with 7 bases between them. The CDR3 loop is CASSLISLSGANVLTF. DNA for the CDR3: TGTGCCAGCAGCTTAATCAGTCTCTCTGGGGCCAACGTCCTGACTTTC.

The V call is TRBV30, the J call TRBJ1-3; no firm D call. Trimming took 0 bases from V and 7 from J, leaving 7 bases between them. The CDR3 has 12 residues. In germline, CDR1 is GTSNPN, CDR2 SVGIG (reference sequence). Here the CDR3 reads CAWSVGWNTIYF. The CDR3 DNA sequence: TGTGCCTGGAGTGTAGGTTGGAACACCATATATTTT.

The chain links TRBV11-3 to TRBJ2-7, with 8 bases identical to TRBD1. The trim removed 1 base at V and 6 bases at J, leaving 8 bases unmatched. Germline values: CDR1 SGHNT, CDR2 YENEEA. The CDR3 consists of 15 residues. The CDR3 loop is CASSLAPDRVVEQYF. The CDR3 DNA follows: TGTGCCAGCAGCTTAGCCCCGGACAGGGTAGTCGAGCAGTACTTC.

CDR3 residues: CASSLEGNILGGYTF. The CDR3 DNA follows: TGCGCCAGCAGCTTGGAGGGGAACATTCTAGGTGGCTACACCTTC. The V gene is TRBV5-1, the J gene TRBJ1-2; a possible D gene is TRBD1 (5 bases). Germline V gene lookup returns CDR1 SGHRS and CDR2 YFSETQ. CDR3 size: 15 residues. V was pared by 0 bases and J by 7 bases, with 16 bases between.

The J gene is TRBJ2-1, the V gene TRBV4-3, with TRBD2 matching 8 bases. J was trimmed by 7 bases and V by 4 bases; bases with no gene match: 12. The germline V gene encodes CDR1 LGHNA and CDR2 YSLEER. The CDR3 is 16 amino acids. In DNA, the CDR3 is TGCGCCAGCAGCCCCTCGGGCTCGCGGGGGGTTAATGAGCAGTTCTTC. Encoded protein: CASSPSGSRGVNEQFF.

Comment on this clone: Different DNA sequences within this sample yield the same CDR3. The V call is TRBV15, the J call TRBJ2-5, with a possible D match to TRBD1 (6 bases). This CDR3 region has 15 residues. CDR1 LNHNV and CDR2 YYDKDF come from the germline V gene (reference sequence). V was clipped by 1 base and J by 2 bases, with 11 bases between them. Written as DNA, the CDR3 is TGTGCCACCAGCAGAGCCAGAGGGACACAAGAGACCCAGTACTTC. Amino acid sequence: CATSRARGTQETQYF.

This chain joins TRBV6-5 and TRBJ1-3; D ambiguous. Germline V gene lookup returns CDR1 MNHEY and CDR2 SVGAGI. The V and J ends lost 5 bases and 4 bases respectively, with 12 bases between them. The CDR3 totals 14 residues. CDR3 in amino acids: CASSIGPTGNTIYF. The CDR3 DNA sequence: TGTGCCAGCAGTATTGGCCCGACGGGAAACACCATATATTTT.

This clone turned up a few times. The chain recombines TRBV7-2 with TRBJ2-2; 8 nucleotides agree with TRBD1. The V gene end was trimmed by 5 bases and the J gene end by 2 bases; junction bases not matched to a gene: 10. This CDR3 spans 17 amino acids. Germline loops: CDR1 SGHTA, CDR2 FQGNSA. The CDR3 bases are TGTGCCAGCAGCCCGGTCGCCAGGGGGCTTAACACCGGGGAGCTGTTTTTT. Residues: CASSPVARGLNTGELFF.

DNA for the CDR3: TGTGCCAGCAGCCCGGGACAGGACAAGCCGTCCGCTGAAGCTTTCTTT. Its translation: CASSPGQDKPSAEAFF. The chain couples TRBV7-2 to TRBJ1-1, with 8 bases that match TRBD1. V dropped 5 bases and J dropped 6; count of bases not matched to a gene: 14. The CDR3 consists of 16 residues. Germline V gene data show CDR1 as SGHTA and CDR2 as FQGNSA.

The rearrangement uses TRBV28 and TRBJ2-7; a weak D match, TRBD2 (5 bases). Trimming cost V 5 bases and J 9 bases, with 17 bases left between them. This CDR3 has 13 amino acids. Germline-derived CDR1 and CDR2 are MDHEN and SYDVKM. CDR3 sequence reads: CASSLGLPGMQYF. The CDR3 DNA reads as TGTGCCAGCAGTCTGGGCCTACCGGGGATGCAGTACTTC.

CDR3 in DNA: TGTGCCAGTAGTATAGCTGGGGTCCTGCCCCAAGAGACCCAGTACTTC. It codes for CASSIAGVLPQETQYF. This chain uses TRBV19 with TRBJ2-5; D gene ambiguous. Looked up from germline, CDR1 is LNHDA and CDR2 is SQIVND (reference sequence). This CDR3 has 16 amino acids. V lost 1 base and J lost 1, with 13 bases in between.

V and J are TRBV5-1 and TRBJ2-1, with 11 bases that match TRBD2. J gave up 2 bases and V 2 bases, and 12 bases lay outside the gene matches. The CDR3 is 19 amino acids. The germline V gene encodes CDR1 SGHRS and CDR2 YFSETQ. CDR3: CASSFSRASGGPAYNEQFF. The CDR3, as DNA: TGCGCCAGCAGCTTTTCCCGGGCTAGCGGGGGGCCCGCCTACAATGAGCAGTTCTTC.

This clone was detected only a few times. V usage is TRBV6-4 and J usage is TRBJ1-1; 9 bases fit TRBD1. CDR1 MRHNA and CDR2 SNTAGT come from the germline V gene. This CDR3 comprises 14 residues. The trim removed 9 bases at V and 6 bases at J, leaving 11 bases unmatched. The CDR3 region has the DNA TGTGCCAGTAGAAGTTGGACAGGGGAGCCTGAAGCTTTCTTT. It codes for CASRSWTGEPEAFF.

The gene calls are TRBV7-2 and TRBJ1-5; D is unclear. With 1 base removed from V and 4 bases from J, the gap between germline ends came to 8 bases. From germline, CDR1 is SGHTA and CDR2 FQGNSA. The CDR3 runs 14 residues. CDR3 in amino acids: CASSLGAGNQPQHF. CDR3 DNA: TGTGCCAGCAGCTTAGGTGCGGGGAATCAGCCCCAGCATTTT.

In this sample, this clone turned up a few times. CDR3: CASKNRGGYGSPLHF. The CDR3 DNA is TGTGCCAGCAAAAACAGGGGTGGTTACGGGTCACCCCTCCACTTT. V is TRBV28 and J is TRBJ1-6, with 7 nucleotides matching TRBD1. This CDR3 is built from 15 residues. The trim removed 7 bases at V and 10 bases at J, leaving 13 bases unmatched. Germline V gives CDR1 MDHEN, CDR2 SYDVKM.

The CDR3 is CASSLGLAGGGTGELFF. CDR3 DNA sequence: TGCGCCAGCAGCCTGGGCCTGGCGGGAGGTGGTACCGGGGAGCTGTTTTTT. The chain couples TRBV4-1 to TRBJ2-2; 8 bases are shared with TRBD2. The junction had 12 bases not matched to a gene; V was cut back by 4 bases and J by 5 bases. This CDR3 contains 17 residues. Germline CDR1 reads MGHRA; CDR2 reads YSYEKL.

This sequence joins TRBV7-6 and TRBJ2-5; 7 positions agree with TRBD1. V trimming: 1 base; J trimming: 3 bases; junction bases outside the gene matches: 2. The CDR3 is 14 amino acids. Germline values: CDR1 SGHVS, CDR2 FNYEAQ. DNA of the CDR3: TGTGCCAGCAGCTTAGGTACAGGGGAAGAGACCCAGTACTTC. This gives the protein CASSLGTGEETQYF. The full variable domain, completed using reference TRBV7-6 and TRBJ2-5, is GAGVSQSPRYKVTKRGQDVALRCDPISGHVSLYWYRQALGQGPEFLTYFNYEAQQDKSGLPNDRFSAERPEGSISTLTIQRTEQRDSAMYRCASSLGTGEETQYFGPGTRLLVL.

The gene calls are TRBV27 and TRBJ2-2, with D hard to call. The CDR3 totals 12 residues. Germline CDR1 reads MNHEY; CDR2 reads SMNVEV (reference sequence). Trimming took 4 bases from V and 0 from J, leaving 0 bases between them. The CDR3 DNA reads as TGTGCCAGCAGTTCGAACACCGGGGAGCTGTTTTTT. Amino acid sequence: CASSSNTGELFF.

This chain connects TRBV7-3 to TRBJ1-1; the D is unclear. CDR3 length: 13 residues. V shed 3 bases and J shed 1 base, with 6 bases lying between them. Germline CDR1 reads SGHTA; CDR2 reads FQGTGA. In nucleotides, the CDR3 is TGTGCCAGCAGCTTGACCGGGAACACTGAAGCTTTCTTT. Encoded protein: CASSLTGNTEAFF.

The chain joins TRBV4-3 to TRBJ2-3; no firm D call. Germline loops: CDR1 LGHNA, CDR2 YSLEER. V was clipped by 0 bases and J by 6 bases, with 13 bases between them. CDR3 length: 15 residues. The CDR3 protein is CASSQDYRIRDTQYF. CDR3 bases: TGCGCCAGCAGCCAAGATTACCGAATCCGTGATACGCAGTATTTT.

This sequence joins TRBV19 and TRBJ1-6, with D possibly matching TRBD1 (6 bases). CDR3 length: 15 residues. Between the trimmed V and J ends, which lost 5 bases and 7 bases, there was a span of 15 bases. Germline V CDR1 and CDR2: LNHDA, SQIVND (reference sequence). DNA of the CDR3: TGTGCCAGTAGTTCTGGGGGCATATGGAATTCACCCCTCCACTTT. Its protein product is CASSSGGIWNSPLHF.

The CDR3 sequence is CASSEGTGLNSPLHF. The CDR3 nucleotides read TGTGCCAGCAGTGAAGGGACAGGGCTTAATTCACCCCTCCACTTT. V gene TRBV2 combines with J gene TRBJ1-6; 8 nucleotides align to TRBD1. Trimming removed 1 base from V and 6 bases from J; junction bases left unmatched: 2. The CDR3 covers 15 residues. CDR1 is SNHLY, CDR2 FYNNEI, per germline.

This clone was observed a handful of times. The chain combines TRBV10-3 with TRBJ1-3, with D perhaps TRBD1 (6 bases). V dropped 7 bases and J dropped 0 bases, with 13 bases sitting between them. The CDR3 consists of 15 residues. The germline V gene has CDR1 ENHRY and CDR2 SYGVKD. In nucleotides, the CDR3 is TGTGCCATCACTTCTCAGGGGACCTCTGGAAACACCATATATTTT. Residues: CAITSQGTSGNTIYF.